The rows below give T cell receptor beta chains drawn from one sample of a study of shared clonotypes between healthy human individuals. Produced via immunoSEQ multiplex PCR; TCRdb's table is partial and in-frame only. Altogether roughly 2.2 million clones are present, just under 95% being singletons, with the ten largest covering about 0.41%. Sequences were obtained from naive CD4+ T cells from PBMCs. The origin of the receptors is a man between 18 and 35 years old in good health. Some clones in this sample may be carry-over from other donors' samples. Each CDR3 is given with its conserved first and last residue. The order of the fields is V gene, D gene, J gene, clone size, CDR3 protein, CDR3 DNA. D genes are given only for firm matches. Only part of the rows carry a size: once, few, many, or a class if the clone is expanded.

v_gene: TRBV5-1; d_gene: .; j_gene: TRBJ2-1; abundance: .; CDR3aa: CASSFLPSDNEQFF; CDR3nt: TGCGCCAGCAGCTTCCTCCCCTCCGACAATGAGCAGTTCTTC
v_gene: TRBV12-5; d_gene: .; j_gene: TRBJ1-2; abundance: .; CDR3aa: CASALDSSYGYTF; CDR3nt: TGTGCTAGTGCTTTGGACAGTTCCTATGGCTACACCTTC
v_gene: TRBV5-1; d_gene: TRBD1; j_gene: TRBJ2-7; abundance: .; CDR3aa: CASSFRQGDYEQYF; CDR3nt: TGCGCCAGCAGCTTCCGACAGGGAGACTACGAGCAGTACTTC
v_gene: TRBV28; d_gene: .; j_gene: TRBJ2-3; abundance: .; CDR3aa: CASSLFSGTDTQYF; CDR3nt: TGTGCCAGCAGTTTATTCAGCGGCACAGATACGCAGTATTTT
v_gene: TRBV14; d_gene: TRBD1; j_gene: TRBJ2-1; abundance: .; CDR3aa: CASSQLTGTGGRNEQFF; CDR3nt: TGTGCCAGCAGCCAATTAACCGGGACAGGTGGTAGGAATGAGCAGTTCTTC
v_gene: TRBV11-2; d_gene: .; j_gene: TRBJ1-5; abundance: .; CDR3aa: CASSLGVTGEPQHF; CDR3nt: TGTGCCAGCAGCTTAGGGGTGACGGGGGAGCCCCAGCATTTT
v_gene: TRBV6-1; d_gene: TRBD1; j_gene: TRBJ1-2; abundance: .; CDR3aa: CASRGDRTYGYTF; CDR3nt: TGTGCCAGCAGGGGGGACAGAACCTATGGCTACACCTTC
v_gene: TRBV5-4; d_gene: .; j_gene: TRBJ1-4; abundance: few; CDR3aa: CASSLGRGANEKLFF; CDR3nt: TGTGCCAGCAGCTTAGGGAGGGGAGCTAATGAAAAACTGTTTTTT
v_gene: TRBV29-1; d_gene: .; j_gene: TRBJ2-2; abundance: .; CDR3aa: CSARRIQPNTGELFF; CDR3nt: TGCAGCGCACGGCGGATACAACCCAACACCGGGGAGCTGTTTTTT
v_gene: TRBV2; d_gene: .; j_gene: TRBJ1-2; abundance: .; CDR3aa: CASSVKPGSYGYTF; CDR3nt: TGTGCCAGCAGTGTTAAGCCTGGGAGCTATGGCTACACCTTC
v_gene: TRBV5-1; d_gene: TRBD1; j_gene: TRBJ1-4; abundance: .; CDR3aa: CASSLAPTGTNPNEKLFF; CDR3nt: TGCGCCAGCAGCTTGGCCCCGACAGGGACCAATCCGAATGAAAAACTGTTTTTT
v_gene: TRBV28; d_gene: .; j_gene: TRBJ2-7; abundance: .; CDR3aa: CASSSPREQYF; CDR3nt: TGTGCCAGCAGTTCCCCCCGGGAGCAGTACTTC
v_gene: TRBV7-9; d_gene: .; j_gene: TRBJ2-5; abundance: .; CDR3aa: CASSIGPSQRIQETQYF; CDR3nt: TGTGCCAGCAGCATAGGACCAAGTCAGCGTATTCAAGAGACCCAGTACTTC
v_gene: TRBV25-1; d_gene: .; j_gene: TRBJ2-5; abundance: .; CDR3aa: CASSDRAGTQYF; CDR3nt: TGTGCCAGCAGTGATCGTGCGGGGACCCAGTACTTC
v_gene: TRBV14; d_gene: .; j_gene: TRBJ1-2; abundance: .; CDR3aa: CASSRDGPYGYTF; CDR3nt: TGTGCCAGCAGCCGAGACGGGCCCTATGGCTACACCTTC
v_gene: TRBV19; d_gene: .; j_gene: TRBJ1-1; abundance: .; CDR3aa: CASSMGSSGNTEAFF; CDR3nt: TGTGCCAGTAGTATGGGTTCCTCAGGGAACACTGAAGCTTTCTTT
v_gene: TRBV28; d_gene: TRBD2; j_gene: TRBJ2-5; abundance: .; CDR3aa: CASSPSGSVRETQYF; CDR3nt: TGTGCCAGCAGCCCTAGCGGGAGTGTCAGAGAGACCCAGTACTTC
v_gene: TRBV4-1; d_gene: .; j_gene: TRBJ2-7; abundance: .; CDR3aa: CASSLIAAGEYEQYF; CDR3nt: TGCGCCAGCAGCCTGATCGCGGCAGGGGAGTACGAGCAGTACTTC
v_gene: TRBV25-1; d_gene: TRBD2; j_gene: TRBJ2-1; abundance: .; CDR3aa: CASSELAGTYNEQFF; CDR3nt: TGTGCCAGCAGTGAACTAGCGGGGACCTACAATGAGCAGTTCTTC
v_gene: TRBV18; d_gene: .; j_gene: TRBJ1-2; abundance: .; CDR3aa: CASSPTLHGTDYGYTF; CDR3nt: TGTGCCAGCTCACCAACCCTCCACGGTACCGACTATGGCTACACCTTC
v_gene: TRBV9; d_gene: .; j_gene: TRBJ2-3; abundance: .; CDR3aa: CASSALDDTQYF; CDR3nt: TGTGCCAGCAGCGCCCTGGATGATACGCAGTATTTT
v_gene: TRBV29-1; d_gene: .; j_gene: TRBJ1-1; abundance: .; CDR3aa: CSVAGRGGTEAFF; CDR3nt: TGCAGCGTTGCGGGGAGAGGGGGGACTGAAGCTTTCTTT
v_gene: TRBV11-3; d_gene: TRBD2; j_gene: TRBJ2-5; abundance: .; CDR3aa: CASSGREGPETQYF; CDR3nt: TGTGCCAGCAGCGGACGGGAGGGCCCAGAGACCCAGTACTTC
v_gene: TRBV6-1; d_gene: .; j_gene: TRBJ1-4; abundance: .; CDR3aa: CASSVQDPRKLFF; CDR3nt: TGTGCCAGCAGTGTCCAGGACCCGAGGAAACTGTTTTTT
v_gene: TRBV5-1; d_gene: .; j_gene: TRBJ2-5; abundance: .; CDR3aa: CASSLGGVSTQETQYF; CDR3nt: TGCGCCAGCAGCTTGGGGGGGGTGTCCACCCAAGAGACCCAGTACTTC
v_gene: TRBV6-6; d_gene: .; j_gene: TRBJ1-3; abundance: .; CDR3aa: CASLRSGNTIYF; CDR3nt: TGTGCCAGTTTACGTTCCGGAAACACCATATATTTT
v_gene: TRBV7-7; d_gene: TRBD1; j_gene: TRBJ2-7; abundance: once; CDR3aa: CASSLGGQGNEQYF; CDR3nt: TGTGCCAGCAGCTTAGGCGGACAGGGGAACGAGCAGTACTTC
v_gene: TRBV19; d_gene: .; j_gene: TRBJ2-7; abundance: .; CDR3aa: CASSITVTGGPNYEQYF; CDR3nt: TGTGCCAGTAGTATTACGGTTACAGGAGGCCCTAACTACGAGCAGTACTTC
v_gene: TRBV19; d_gene: TRBD1; j_gene: TRBJ2-5; abundance: .; CDR3aa: CASSIGGQGKETQYF; CDR3nt: TGTGCCAGTAGTATTGGAGGACAGGGTAAAGAGACCCAGTACTTC
v_gene: TRBV4-2; d_gene: TRBD2; j_gene: TRBJ2-7; abundance: .; CDR3aa: CASSQGRLAGPGTYEQYF; CDR3nt: TGTGCCAGCAGCCAAGGGCGGCTAGCGGGGCCCGGGACCTACGAGCAGTACTTC
v_gene: TRBV7-9; d_gene: .; j_gene: TRBJ2-7; abundance: .; CDR3aa: CASSLASGLSLGFYEQYF; CDR3nt: TGTGCCAGCAGCTTAGCCTCGGGATTGAGTCTAGGATTTTACGAGCAGTACTTC
v_gene: TRBV5-6; d_gene: .; j_gene: TRBJ2-5; abundance: .; CDR3aa: CASSYQGYQETQYF; CDR3nt: TGTGCCAGCAGCTATCAGGGGTACCAAGAGACCCAGTACTTC
v_gene: TRBV10-3; d_gene: .; j_gene: TRBJ2-1; abundance: .; CDR3aa: CAISESGTHNEQFF; CDR3nt: TGTGCCATCAGTGAGTCAGGGACCCACAATGAGCAGTTCTTC
v_gene: TRBV18; d_gene: .; j_gene: TRBJ2-1; abundance: .; CDR3aa: CASSPGSSYNEQFF; CDR3nt: TGTGCCAGCTCACCGGGTAGCTCCTACAATGAGCAGTTCTTC
v_gene: TRBV7-2; d_gene: .; j_gene: TRBJ2-5; abundance: .; CDR3aa: CASSLSSWDETQYF; CDR3nt: TGTGCCAGCAGCTTAAGTAGCTGGGACGAGACCCAGTACTTC
v_gene: TRBV28; d_gene: TRBD2; j_gene: TRBJ2-7; abundance: .; CDR3aa: CASSTMRTSYEQYF; CDR3nt: TGTGCCAGCAGTACAATGCGGACTAGCTACGAGCAGTACTTC
v_gene: TRBV29-1; d_gene: TRBD1; j_gene: TRBJ1-1; abundance: .; CDR3aa: CSVGGQGYTEAFF; CDR3nt: TGCAGCGTTGGGGGACAGGGTTACACTGAAGCTTTCTTT
v_gene: TRBV28; d_gene: .; j_gene: TRBJ2-7; abundance: .; CDR3aa: CASSLFSGALYEQYF; CDR3nt: TGTGCCAGCAGTTTATTTTCGGGGGCGCTCTACGAGCAGTACTTC
v_gene: TRBV28; d_gene: .; j_gene: TRBJ2-2; abundance: .; CDR3aa: CASFASAYTGELFF; CDR3nt: TGTGCCAGTTTCGCTAGCGCTTACACCGGGGAGCTGTTTTTT
v_gene: TRBV5-4; d_gene: TRBD1; j_gene: TRBJ1-5; abundance: .; CDR3aa: CASSQRPGTGTEHF; CDR3nt: TGTGCCAGCAGCCAGCGTCCCGGGACAGGGACTGAGCATTTT